These 22 T cell receptor beta chains share one sample of origin, sequenced in a study of blood T cell repertoires in COVID-19. The repertoire was sequenced with immunoSEQ multiplex PCR; TCRdb's copy has only in-frame clones and lacks some. The sample records fewer than 300,000 clones, roughly 88% being singletons. Sample: PBMCs or T cells enriched from blood (not recorded which). The receptors derive from a woman in her forties with acute COVID-19.

V and J are TRBV18 and TRBJ2-2; 10 nucleotides align to TRBD2. The CDR3 loop spans 16 amino acids. The junction had 4 bases not matched to a gene; V was cut back by 3 bases and J by 3 bases. The germline CDR1 and CDR2 sequences are KGHSH and LQKENI. DNA for the CDR3: TGTGCCAGCTCACCCCTAGCGGGAGTGGACACCGGGGAGCTGTTTTTT. Protein: CASSPLAGVDTGELFF. Complete variable domain (other parts from reference TRBV18 and TRBJ2-2): NAGVMQNPRHLVRRRGQEARLRCSPMKGHSHVYWYRQLPEEGLKFMVYLQKENIIDESGMPKERFSAEFPKEGPSILRIQQVVRGDSAAYFCASSPLAGVDTGELFFGEGSRLTVL.

The chain recombines TRBV25-1 with TRBJ1-1, with 8 nucleotides matching TRBD1. After removal of 3 bases from V and 5 bases from J, the junction contained 8 bases not matched to a gene. The CDR3 sequence is 15 residues long. Germline CDR1 MGHDK, CDR2 SYGVNS. CDR3 coding DNA: TGTGCCAGCAGTGAGCCGAGACAGGGGCAGACTGAAGCTTTCTTT. Residues: CASSEPRQGQTEAFF.

This clone was seen once. The V gene is TRBV5-8, the J gene TRBJ1-4; the D is unclear. The CDR3 is made up of 13 amino acids. CDR1 is SGHTS and CDR2 is YDEGEE in the germline V gene. Trimming removed 2 bases at V and 8 bases at J, with 10 bases between. CDR3 region: CASSLHREEKLFF. The CDR3 bases are TGTGCCAGCAGCTTACACCGGGAGGAAAAACTGTTTTTT.

A single count supports this clone. The rearrangement links TRBV28 to TRBJ1-5, with TRBD1 matching over 9 bases. The germline CDR1 and CDR2 sequences are MDHEN and SYDVKM. The CDR3 runs 15 residues. J lost 2 bases, V lost 4 bases, and 3 bases had no gene match. CDR3 coding DNA: TGTGCCAGCAGTTCAACAGGGGGCGGCAATCAGCCCCAGCATTTT. Residues: CASSSTGGGNQPQHF.

The CDR3 DNA follows: TGCAGCGTTGAAAGGCGGGGGGCTGAAAAACTGTTTTTT. Protein product: CSVERRGAEKLFF. The rearrangement joins TRBV29-1 to TRBJ1-4, with D perhaps TRBD1 (6 bases). V was cut by 2 bases and J by 7 bases, with 11 bases left in between. The CDR3 runs to 13 residues. Germline V gene data show CDR1 as SQVTM and CDR2 as ANQGSEA.

The V call is TRBV19, the J call TRBJ1-1; 8 nucleotides agree with TRBD1. V dropped 5 bases and J dropped 4; count of bases not matched to a gene: 24. This CDR3 region has 20 residues. The V gene's germline CDR1 is LNHDA and CDR2 SQIVND (reference sequence). The CDR3 loop reads CASSSYRGKISAARSTEAFF. In DNA, the CDR3 is TGTGCCAGTAGTTCATACAGGGGGAAAATCTCTGCGGCGAGGAGCACTGAAGCTTTCTTT.

V usage is TRBV19 and J usage is TRBJ2-2, with D perhaps matching TRBD2 (6 bases). The CDR3 totals 16 residues. Deletions cut 6 bases from V and 3 bases from J, with 17 bases between. The germline V gene has CDR1 LNHDA and CDR2 SQIVND (reference sequence). CDR3 DNA: TGTGCCAGTAGAGCCCGGGGAAGGGAGGACACCGGGGAGCTGTTTTTT. Its translation: CASRARGREDTGELFF.

The CDR3 here is CASSFGGGAYNEQFF. CDR3 in DNA: TGTGCCAGCAGCTTTGGTGGCGGAGCCTACAATGAGCAGTTCTTC. The chain employs TRBV5-5 and TRBJ2-1; D gene unclear. V lost 2 bases, J lost 2 bases, and 11 bases lay in between. In germline, CDR1 is SGHKS, CDR2 YYEKEE (reference sequence). The length of the CDR3 is 15 residues.

The chain uses TRBV10-3 and TRBJ2-3; 7 bases line up with TRBD1. Per the germline V gene, CDR1 is ENHRY and CDR2 is SYGVKD. The CDR3 runs to 15 residues. The V segment lost 4 bases and the J segment 4 bases; nucleotides outside the gene matches: 8. The CDR3 protein is CAISAGQRGPDTQYF. The DNA for the CDR3 is TGTGCCATCAGTGCGGGACAGAGGGGCCCAGATACGCAGTATTTT.

The chain employs TRBV5-5 and TRBJ2-2; possible D gene TRBD2, 5 bases. Germline CDR1 reads SGHKS; CDR2 reads YYEKEE (reference sequence). The CDR3 has 13 amino acids. V shed 4 bases and J shed 5 bases, with 9 bases lying between them. CDR3 DNA sequence: TGTGCCAGCAGCCAGGAGGTTACCGGGGAGCTGTTTTTT. Translated, it gives CASSQEVTGELFF.

The chain combines TRBV4-3 with TRBJ2-5, with 10 bases that match TRBD2. The germline gives CDR1 LGHNA, CDR2 YSLEER. This CDR3 has 17 amino acids. V dropped 0 bases and J dropped 4; count of bases not matched to a gene: 8. The CDR3 region is CASSQESGRAQGETQYF. In DNA form, the CDR3 reads TGCGCCAGCAGCCAAGAGAGCGGGAGGGCCCAAGGAGAGACCCAGTACTTC.

J is TRBJ2-3 and V is TRBV3-1 (or the pseudogene TRBV3-2); unclear D gene. CDR1 and CDR2 from the germline V gene are LGHDT and YNNKEL (reference sequence). V shed 4 bases and J shed 6 bases, with 8 bases lying between them. The CDR3 is 12 amino acids. The CDR3 loop is CASSPSRDTQYF. The CDR3, as DNA: TGTGCCAGCAGCCCATCTCGGGATACGCAGTATTTT.

The chain uses TRBV10-3 and TRBJ1-1; D gene ambiguous. The V gene's germline CDR1 is ENHRY and CDR2 SYGVKD. The CDR3 extends over 14 amino acids. Trimming took 6 bases from V and 4 from J, leaving 15 bases between them. This chain's CDR3 is CAIRPSNEGTEAFF. CDR3 sequence (DNA): TGTGCCATCAGGCCTTCCAACGAGGGCACTGAAGCTTTCTTT.

This chain joins TRBV7-2 and TRBJ1-3; 8 bases line up with TRBD1. Germline V gives CDR1 SGHTA, CDR2 FQGNSA. This CDR3 is built from 15 residues. V lost 4 bases and J lost 2; bases outside the gene matches: 4. The CDR3, as DNA: TGTGCCAGCAGCTCTCAGGGGGCGACTGGAAACACCATATATTTT. Encoded protein: CASSSQGATGNTIYF.

The chain carries TRBV20-1 and TRBJ1-2; D ambiguous. V was pared by 7 bases and J by 5 bases, with 5 bases between. CDR1 and CDR2 from the germline V gene are DFQATT and SNEGSKA (reference sequence). This CDR3 region has 9 residues. CDR3 region: CSGEYGYTF. The CDR3 bases are TGCAGTGGAGAATATGGCTACACCTTC.

The V gene is TRBV5-4, the J gene TRBJ1-6; D might be TRBD1 (5 bases). The CDR3 covers 16 residues. The germline CDR1 and CDR2 sequences are SGHNT and YYREEE (reference sequence). Deletions cut 7 bases from V and 8 bases from J, with 22 bases between. The CDR3 nucleotides are TGTGCCAGCCGTAGCCTCACAGGTAGCGGTGATTCACCCCTCCACTTT. Translating gives CASRSLTGSGDSPLHF.

This chain connects TRBV28 to TRBJ1-1; tentatively, D is TRBD1 (6 bases). V was pared by 5 bases and J by 1 base, with 11 bases between. Germline V CDR1 and CDR2: MDHEN, SYDVKM. CDR3 length: 14 residues. CDR3 loop: CASSHRARNTEAFF. The CDR3 region has the DNA TGTGCCAGCAGTCACAGGGCCAGGAACACTGAAGCTTTCTTT.

This clone was found a few times. The chain has TRBV2 and TRBJ2-3, with TRBD1 identical over 8 bases. The germline CDR1 and CDR2 sequences are SNHLY and FYNNEI. The ends lost 6 bases at V and 1 base at J; junction bases unmatched: 6. This CDR3 comprises 15 residues. In DNA form, the CDR3 reads TGTGCCAGCAGCTCAGGGGGCGCCGGCACAGATACGCAGTATTTT. It specifies CASSSGGAGTDTQYF.

The rearrangement links TRBV19 to TRBJ2-1, with 7 positions matching TRBD1. CDR3 length: 14 amino acids. V lost 1 base to trimming and J lost 6 bases; unmatched junction nucleotides: 3. Germline V gene lookup returns CDR1 LNHDA and CDR2 SQIVND (reference sequence). The CDR3, as DNA: TGTGCCAGTAGTATAGGATCAGGGGGCAATGAGCAGTTCTTC. It is translated as CASSIGSGGNEQFF.

The chain links TRBV6-2 or TRBV6-3 to TRBJ1-5, with a possible D match to TRBD1 (5 bases). The germline V gene has CDR1 MNHEY and CDR2 SVGEGT. This CDR3 has 16 residues. V was trimmed by 4 bases and J by 5 bases, leaving 18 bases between them. CDR3 DNA sequence: TGTGCCAGCAGTTCCTGGGGCGGACAAATGTATCAGCCCCAGCATTTT. Translating it yields CASSSWGGQMYQPQHF.

This chain links TRBV5-1 with TRBJ2-7, with TRBD1 identical over 9 bases. Germline V gene data show CDR1 as SGHRS and CDR2 as YFSETQ. This CDR3 region has 15 residues. The V and J ends lost 6 bases and 0 bases, in that order; junction bases with no gene match: 7. This chain's CDR3 is CASNPRTGDSYEQYF. CDR3 coding DNA: TGCGCCAGCAACCCTCGGACAGGGGACTCCTACGAGCAGTACTTC. The variable domain in full, with the rest retrieved from reference TRBV5-1 and TRBJ2-7, is KAGVTQTPRYLIKTRGQQVTLSCSPISGHRSVSWYQQTPGQGLQFLFEYFSETQRNKGNFPGRFSGRQFSNSRSEMNVSTLELGDSALYLCASNPRTGDSYEQYFGPGTRLTVT.

The CDR3 coding sequence is TGTGCCAGCAGCGTAATTAAAAAGGCGGCCGGGATCCCAAACGAGCAGTACGTC. Translated: CASSVIKKAAGIPNEQYV. This chain joins TRBV9 and TRBJ2-7; D might be TRBD2 (5 bases). Germline lookup yields CDR1 SGDLS and CDR2 YYNGEE. The length of the CDR3 is 18 residues. Trimming stripped 1 base from V and 5 bases from J, with 25 bases between.